The TCR beta chain described here comes from a study of T cell responses to AZD1222 COVID-19 vaccine. At the level of the study: Second doses were pooled across both intervals (about 4 or about 12 weeks). Whole-study findings and limits: Following two doses of AZD1222, Spike-specific TCR breadth and depth rose. Repertoires in all cases were sampled only once the peak T cell response had passed. Spike was spanned by vaccine-associated CD4 TCRs, which were dominant at 160-218 and 743-854.

Data came from immunoSEQ multiplex PCR; TCRdb stores just in-frame clones and leaves some out. Counted here are about 94,000 clones, about 88% occurring once; the ten biggest clones make up roughly 15%. A remark on this clone: No antigen is known for it.

V was trimmed by 5 bases and J by 3 bases, leaving 14 bases between them. The CDR3 length is 14 residues. The germline V gene has CDR1 LNHDA and CDR2 SQIVND (reference sequence). This receptor was identified in an adult in good health. Sequenced material: peripheral blood, taken on day 0 of AZD1222 vaccination. The rearrangement uses TRBV19 and TRBJ2-7; possible D gene TRBD1, 6 bases. The CDR3 here is CASSPPGQYYEQYF. The CDR3 coding sequence is TGTGCCAGTAGTCCCCCTGGACAGTACTACGAGCAGTACTTC. The full variable domain, completed using reference TRBV19 and TRBJ2-7, is DGGITQSPKYLFRKEGQNVTLSCEQNLNHDAMYWYRQDPGQGLRLIYYSQIVNDFQKGDIAEGYSVSREKKESFPLTVTSAQKNPTAFYLCASSPPGQYYEQYFGPGTRLTVT.